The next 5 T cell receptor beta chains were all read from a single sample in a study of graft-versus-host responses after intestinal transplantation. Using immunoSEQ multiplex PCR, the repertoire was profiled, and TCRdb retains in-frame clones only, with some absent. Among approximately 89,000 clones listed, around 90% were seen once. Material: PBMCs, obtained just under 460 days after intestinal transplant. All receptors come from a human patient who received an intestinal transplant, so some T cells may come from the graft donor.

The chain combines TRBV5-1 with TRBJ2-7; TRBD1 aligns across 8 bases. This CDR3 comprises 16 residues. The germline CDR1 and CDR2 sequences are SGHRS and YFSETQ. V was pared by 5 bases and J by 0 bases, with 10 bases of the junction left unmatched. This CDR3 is CASRRGDRGASYEQYF. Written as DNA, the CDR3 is TGCGCCAGCAGGCGAGGCGACAGGGGCGCCTCCTACGAGCAGTACTTC.

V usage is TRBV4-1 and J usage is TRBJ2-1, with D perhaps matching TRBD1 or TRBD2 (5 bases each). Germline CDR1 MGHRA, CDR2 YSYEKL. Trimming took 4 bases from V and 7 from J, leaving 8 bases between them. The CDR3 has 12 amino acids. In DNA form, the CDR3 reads TGCGCCAGCAGCCCCTGGGGGAATGAGCAGTTCTTC. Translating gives CASSPWGNEQFF.

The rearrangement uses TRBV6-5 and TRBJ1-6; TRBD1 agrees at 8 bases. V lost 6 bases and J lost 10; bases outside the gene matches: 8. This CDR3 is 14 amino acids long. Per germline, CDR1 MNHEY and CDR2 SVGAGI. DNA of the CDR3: TGTGCCAGCAGAACCACAGGGGGGGAATCACCCCTCCACTTT. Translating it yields CASRTTGGESPLHF.

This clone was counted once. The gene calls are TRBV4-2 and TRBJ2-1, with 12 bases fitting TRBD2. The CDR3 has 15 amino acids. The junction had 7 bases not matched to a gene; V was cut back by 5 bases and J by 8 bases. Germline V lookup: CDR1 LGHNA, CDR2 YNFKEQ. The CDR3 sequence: CASSMTSGGVDEQFF. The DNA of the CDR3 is TGTGCCAGCAGCATGACTAGCGGGGGAGTAGATGAGCAGTTCTTC.

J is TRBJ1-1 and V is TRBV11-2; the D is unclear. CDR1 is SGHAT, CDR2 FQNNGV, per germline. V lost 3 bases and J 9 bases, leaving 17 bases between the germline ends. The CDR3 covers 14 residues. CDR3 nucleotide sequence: TGTGCCAGCAGCTTCCCAACGGCCGGGCCCCAAGCTTTCTTT. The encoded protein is CASSFPTAGPQAFF.